This T cell receptor (beta chain) was retrieved from a study of blood T cells in healthy people across ages. Study outcomes and limitations: Long-lived donors had more naive CD4+ cells and higher diversity than aged donors.

Peripheral blood was drawn, about 9.7 milliliters per donor. Alongside a J-beta primer mix, a sample-barcoded 5' primer served in a second PCR lasting about 7 to 12 cycles. Every sample gave at least 3 million paired-end reads containing CDR3. MiXCR was run by TCRdb on the 5' RACE reads, yielding one entry per CDR3 protein. The sample comprises around 650,000 distinct CDR3 sequences, roughly 43% of which are singletons, and approximately 29% rests with the top ten. The CDR3 has 14 residues. The germline V gene encodes CDR1 MNHEY and CDR2 SVGEGT. In the case of this clonotype: The antigen is not known.

The chain carries TRBV6-2 or TRBV6-3 and TRBJ2-1; D gene ambiguous. The J call is doubtful: the DNA matches TRBJ2-7 better. The clonotype originates from a man older than 75 in good health. The material sequenced was blood. CDR3: CASTLRGLGNEQYF. The CDR3 DNA sequence: TGTGCCAGCACTCTACGAGGCTTGGGGAATGAGCAGTACTTC.